One sample yielded the 21 T cell receptor beta chains listed below, sequenced in a study of tumor-infiltrating lymphocytes in primary liver carcinoma. Co-extraction of both nucleic acids (RNA and DNA) used about 20-34 mg of unsorted bulk tissue. The investigators made TCR beta cDNA from approximately 510 ng total RNA, using a constant-region primer. Generation of the TCR beta libraries relied on three nested multiplex PCR rounds using slightly modified ARM-PCR. Rounds one and two of PCR, each of about 10 cycles, were primed with TRBV1-TRBV30 forward primers and a C-beta reverse primer. In TCRdb, the multiplex PCR reads were re-called with MiXCR into one record per CDR3 protein. Among fewer than 70,000 distinct CDR3 sequences listed, about two thirds were seen once. The sequenced sample consisted of liver tumor tissue from sampling region 2. Subset here: tumor region T2, inferior pole. All receptors come from a man between 40 and 49 years old with primary liver carcinoma and hepatitis B virus infection.

Turning to this clonotype: Being one base from a much bigger clone, this may be a read error. The chain carries TRBV11-2 and TRBJ2-7; D unclear. V was pared by 5 bases and J by 1 base, with 18 bases between. The CDR3 totals 16 residues. CDR1 and CDR2 (germline): SGHAT, FQNNGV. The CDR3 DNA reads as TGTGCCAGCAGCCCAGTCATGGGGATGGCGTCCTACGAGCAGTACTTC. Its protein product is CASSPVMGMASYEQYF.

J is TRBJ2-1 and V is TRBV29-1; D may be TRBD1 or TRBD2 (5 bases each). The length of the CDR3 is 16 residues. CDR1 SQVTM and CDR2 ANQGSEA come from the germline V gene. The CDR3 spells CCVEGLVGDVYNEQFF. The CDR3 nucleotides read TGCTGTGTTGAGGGGTTAGTGGGAGATGTGTACAATGAGCAGTTCTTC.

The chain combines TRBV28 with TRBJ2-7; TRBD1 aligns across 9 bases. CDR3 length: 15 amino acids. The V segment lost 3 bases and the J segment 10 bases; nucleotides outside the gene matches: 13. Germline lookup yields CDR1 MDHEN and CDR2 SYDVKM. The chain's CDR3 is CASSLGGQGSSDQYF. CDR3 nucleotides: TGTGCCAGCAGTTTGGGGGGACAGGGTTCCTCCGATCAGTACTTC. Using reference TRBV28 and TRBJ2-7 for the parts outside the CDR3, the full variable domain is DVKVTQSSRYLVKRTGEKVFLECVQDMDHENMFWYRQDPGLGLRLIYFSYDVKMKEKGDIPEGYSVSREKKERFSLILESASTNQTSMYLCASSLGGQGSSDQYFGPGTRLTVT.

This chain uses TRBV29-1 with TRBJ1-2, with 8 bases matching TRBD1. The CDR3 runs 12 residues. J was trimmed by 9 bases and V by 4 bases; bases with no gene match: 7. Germline V gives CDR1 SQVTM, CDR2 ANQGSEA. The CDR3 DNA reads TGCAGCGTTGCGGGACAGGTGTATCGCTACACCTTC. It translates to CSVAGQVYRYTF.

This chain uses TRBV6-1 with TRBJ2-1; a possible D gene is TRBD1 (5 bases). The CDR3 runs 14 residues. The ends were cut back, 9 bases at V and 2 bases at J, with 14 bases in the middle. Looked up from germline, CDR1 is MNHNS and CDR2 is SASEGT. The DNA of the CDR3 is TGTGCCAGTAAGGCATGGGGCGCCTACAATGAGCAGTTCTTC. Its protein product is CASKAWGAYNEQFF.

Comments on this clonotype: A read error may produce the germline difference seen at one junction end. V usage is TRBV29-1 and J usage is TRBJ1-2; TRBD1 might be the D (6 bases). The germline V gene has CDR1 SQVTM and CDR2 ANQGSEA. The CDR3 is made up of 13 amino acids. CDR3 DNA sequence: TGCAACGTTTTCGGACAGACTAACTATGGCTACACCTTC. Encoded protein: CNVFGQTNYGYTF.

This clonotype was counted ten times or more. At one boundary the junction diverges from the germline segment, which might be a read error. This sequence joins TRBV11-1 and TRBJ2-1; 9 positions match TRBD2. Germline CDR1 SGHAT, CDR2 FQDESV (reference sequence). The CDR3 loop spans 18 amino acids. This CDR3 is CASILYRSAGGSYNEQFF. The DNA for the CDR3 is TGTGCCAGCATCTTATACCGCTCCGCGGGAGGGTCCTACAATGAGCAGTTCTTC. The variable domain in full, with the rest retrieved from reference TRBV11-1 and TRBJ2-1, is EAEVAQSPRYKITEKSQAVAFWCDPISGHATLYWYRQILGQGPELLVQFQDESVVDDSQLPKDRFSAERLKGVDSTLKIQPAELGDSAMYLCASILYRSAGGSYNEQFFGPGTRLTVL.

Points on this clonotype: One end of the junction does not line up with germline, which may come from a read error. The chain has TRBV11-2 and TRBJ2-5, with D possibly being TRBD2 (5 bases). Germline values: CDR1 SGHAT, CDR2 FQNNGV. The CDR3 spans 18 residues. CDR3 region: CTSSLAKLALGKKETQCF. The CDR3, as DNA: TGTACCAGCAGCTTAGCGAAGCTAGCCCTGGGAAAAAAAGAGACCCAGTGCTTC.

The chain uses TRBV5-1 and TRBJ1-6, with 10 bases identical to TRBD1. V gave up 4 bases and J gave up 4 bases; unmatched junction bases: 2. CDR3 length: 15 amino acids. Germline V CDR1 and CDR2: SGHRS, YFSETQ. DNA of the CDR3: TGCGCCAGCAGCGGACAGGGGGGGTATAATTCACCCCTCCACTTT. Its translation is CASSGQGGYNSPLHF.

Note on this clonotype: Compared with germline, one end of the junction differs, possibly owing to a read error. The chain joins TRBV11-2 to TRBJ2-2; D tentatively reads TRBD1 or TRBD2 (5 bases each). The germline V gene has CDR1 SGHAT and CDR2 FQNNGV. CDR3 length: 15 residues. The CDR3 region is CASSFARSKTGDLFF. The CDR3 nucleotides read TGTGCCAGCAGCTTTGCGAGATCGAAAACCGGGGACCTGTTTTTT.

Notes on this clonotype: A read error is possible here, since a much larger clone lies one base away. This chain connects TRBV5-1 to TRBJ2-2, with 9 bases matching TRBD1. From germline, CDR1 is SGHRS and CDR2 YFSETQ. CDR3 size: 17 residues. CDR3 loop: CDSSDSTGGTNTGELFF. The CDR3 nucleotides are TGCGACAGCAGCGACTCTACAGGGGGCACGAACACCGGGGAGCTGTTTTTT.

The chain couples TRBV12-3 or TRBV12-4 to TRBJ1-1; D possibly corresponds to TRBD1 (5 bases). V lost 4 bases, J lost 3 bases, and 12 bases lay in between. The CDR3 extends over 14 amino acids. The CDR3 DNA follows: TGTGCCAGCAGTTCGGCAGGCAGGGACACTGAAGCTTTCTTT. The encoded protein is CASSSAGRDTEAFF.

This clonotype was counted a few times. Germline is not matched at one junction end, which may reflect a read error. The CDR3, as DNA: TGCACCAGCAGCTCGAGGGGTCTAGCGGGAGGGAACTATTACAATGAGCAGTTCTTC. This encodes CTSSSRGLAGGNYYNEQFF. The chain carries TRBV5-1 and TRBJ2-1, with 12 bases matching TRBD2. The CDR3 length is 19 residues. Germline V gene sequence: CDR1 SGHRS, CDR2 YFSETQ.

As regards this clonotype: This may arise from a read error, as a much more abundant clone is one base away. The chain combines TRBV5-1 with TRBJ1-3, with a tentative D call TRBD1 (5 bases). Germline CDR1 is SGHRS and CDR2 is YFSETQ. The CDR3 contains 16 residues. The CDR3 DNA is TGCGCCAGCAGCTTGGGTGACAGATCCTCTGGAAGCACCATATATTTT. This gives the protein CASSLGDRSSGSTIYF.

The J gene is TRBJ1-6, the V gene TRBV4-2; no reliable D call. Germline V lookup: CDR1 LGHNA, CDR2 YNFKEQ. Trimming removed 6 bases from V and 7 bases from J, with 16 bases in between. This CDR3 has 15 residues. This CDR3 reads CASRLQSNQNSPLHF. CDR3 nucleotide sequence: TGTGCCAGCAGGCTTCAGTCCAACCAAAATTCACCCCTCCACTTT.

Turning to this clonotype: The junction and the germline gene differ at one end; a read error may be behind it. This sequence joins TRBV11-2 and TRBJ2-2, with D possibly being TRBD2 (6 bases). The CDR3 sequence is 17 residues long. The germline V gene encodes CDR1 SGHAT and CDR2 FQNNGV. The CDR3 is CTSNLALGGANTGEPFF. The DNA of the CDR3 is TGTACCAGCAACTTAGCGTTAGGAGGGGCGAACACCGGGGAGCCGTTTTTT.

This clonotype was seen more than once but under ten times. One end of the junction fails to match germline, which may point to a read error. The chain recombines TRBV10-3 with TRBJ2-5; 7 bases align to TRBD1. The length of the CDR3 is 14 residues. Germline-derived CDR1 and CDR2 are ENHRY and SYGVKD. The chain's CDR3 is CAISATGLGETRYF. CDR3 in DNA: TGTGCCATCAGTGCGACAGGGTTGGGAGAGACCCGGTACTTC.

The chain uses TRBV28 and TRBJ1-5; possible D gene TRBD1, 5 bases. The ends were cut back, 7 bases at V and 6 bases at J, with 10 bases in the middle. This CDR3 is 12 amino acids long. Germline V gene lookup returns CDR1 MDHEN and CDR2 SYDVKM. The CDR3 DNA follows: TGTGCCAGCAATCAAGGGACTCAGCCCCAGCATTTT. This translates into CASNQGTQPQHF.

The genes are TRBV6-2 or TRBV6-3 and TRBJ2-5; a possible D gene is TRBD2 (5 bases). The J call may be wrong; the DNA end is better matched by TRBJ2-1. CDR1 MNHEY and CDR2 SVGEGT come from the germline V gene. CDR3 size: 15 residues. This CDR3 reads CASSYSRVPGETQFF. The CDR3, as DNA: TGTGCCAGCAGTTACTCGAGGGTACCCGGGGAGACACAGTTCTTC.

Points on this clonotype: A read error is possible here, since a much larger clone lies one base away. CDR3 residues: CATFLNTEAFF. The CDR3 bases are TGTGCCACCTTCCTGAACACTGAAGCTTTCTTT. This rearrangement joins TRBV6-2 or TRBV6-3 to TRBJ1-1; no definite D call. Trimming removed 10 bases from V and 0 bases from J, with 6 bases in between. The CDR3 contains 11 residues. In germline, CDR1 is MNHEY, CDR2 SVGEGT.

To note about this clonotype: Germline is not matched at one junction end, which may reflect a read error. The chain employs TRBV5-4 and TRBJ2-2; TRBD2 is a possible D gene (5 bases). The CDR3 has 16 amino acids. Germline assignment: CDR1 SGHNT and CDR2 YYREEE (reference sequence). The CDR3 DNA reads TGTTCCAGCAGCCCGGATGGCGGGTTGAACACCGGGGAGCTGTTTTTT. It yields the protein CSSSPDGGLNTGELFF.